This T cell receptor (beta chain) was obtained from a study of cytomegalovirus exposure and HLA in healthy donors. The study ran its PCR with 60 Vbeta and 13 Jbeta primers. TCRdb keeps only in-frame clones here, not all; method: immunoSEQ multiplex PCR. The repertoire has more than 70,000 clones, about 80% of them found once; the top ten carry under 7%. V was trimmed by 4 bases and J by 3 bases, leaving 12 bases between them. The CDR3 spans 14 residues. Germline V CDR1 and CDR2: MGHRA, YSYEKL. Input material: PBMCs. The chain has TRBV4-1 and TRBJ2-5, with D maybe TRBD2 (7 bases). The sequence came from a man younger than 45 in good health and CMV-seropositive. The CDR3 region is CASSPRGGEETQYF. Here the CDR3 DNA reads TGCGCCAGCAGCCCCAGAGGGGGGGAAGAGACCCAGTACTTC.